Sequencing of this T cell receptor beta chain was carried out in a study of identical twins (dated by TCRdb to the mid-2010s). With regard to the full study: To test whether fetal clonotypes persist, this study deep-sequenced TCR alpha and beta repertoires from monozygotic twins, from unrelated adults of various ages, and from cord blood. To rule out contamination, replicate twin experiments were performed at different times with different library preparation protocols.

This clonotype was recorded a few times. Its binding antigen is unknown. No base quality information exists; no much larger clone differs at one position. Summary of the overall study and its limitations: Because the same donors could not be followed over many years, the conclusions depended on cross-sectional statistical analysis. In monozygotic twins, recombination models systematically underestimated out-of-frame TCR alpha sharing, but the models matched the sharing seen between unrelated individuals. Compared with coincidental sharing between unrelated individuals, out-of-frame TCR alpha sequences shared between twins had an excess of sequences with low generation probability. In beta out-of-frame sequences, excess twin sharing was weaker, because having fewer shared sequences lowered the signal-to-noise ratio. Invariant T cells such as MAIT and iNKT could partly confound zero-insertion analyses, though diverse VJ usage argued against this for most clonotypes. Fewer insertions were carried by abundant cord blood beta clonotypes, a similar but weaker trend appeared in young adult naive repertoires, and no such trend appeared in memory repertoires.

Library preparation was by 5' RACE. Instrument used: Illumina HiSeq 2000. Template switching added a universal primer binding site, and the final cDNA carried a unique molecular identifier that allowed TCR cDNA molecules to be counted accurately. Specific primers in the conserved constant-segment region were used to synthesize first-strand cDNA for TCR alpha and beta chains. To control for contamination, every cDNA library carried two barcodes: a SMART-Mk sample barcode plus Illumina barcodes. TruSeq adapter sequences and Illumina sample barcodes were added in two successive PCR steps. Sequencing of the TCR alpha and beta cDNA libraries was done on the Illumina HiSeq platform using custom primers. In the authors' own workflow: MiGEC was used to process raw reads and extract unique molecular identifiers, and MiXCR was used to find CDR3 positions. For each individual, recombination models were inferred using an EM algorithm with the repgenHMM and IGoR tools. Shared clonotype analysis was performed with the tcR package in R, normalizing sharing by the product of cloneset sizes. Out-of-frame nonproductive sequences were analyzed to study raw recombination free of thymic and clonal selection effects. TCRdb reanalyzed the raw reads on its own, using fastp at Q25 for trimming and MiXCR for clone calling, and kept in-frame beta chains. Under each unique CDR3 protein, matching rows form one entry showing the most common genes and DNA. The V and J calls come from TCRdb's annotation, not from the publication. The sample data list 570,000 or so distinct CDR3 sequences, and roughly 9.5% of these were observed just once. The ten top clones hold 2.5% to 3.5% of the sample.

Every donor in the study was a healthy Caucasian. Three pairs of female monozygotic twins, all aged roughly 18 to 29 years, made up the twin cohort. RNA for TCR libraries was isolated from peripheral blood mononuclear cells. For this chain, trimming is 3 bases at the V end and 1 base at the J end, and the number of junction bases without a gene match is 17. The cysteine opens and the phenylalanine closes a CDR3 of 18 amino acids. Of the read, only the CDR3 DNA is kept; its 54 bases are in frame from base 1. From the germline V gene, CDR1 is SQVTM and CDR2 is ANQGSEA. This sample was shared with a second study, whose subject was yellow fever vaccine responses in identical twins. According to the second study: According to the authors, in identical twins the way T cells responded to vaccination appeared partly convergent and partly personalized. The study precisely tracked vaccine-responding T cell clones in identical twins.

The rearrangement joined TRBV29-1 to TRBJ2-5, and TRBD1 aligns with 7 junction nucleotides. This receptor was taken from a woman younger than 30 in good health. The sequenced sample was PBMCs. The nucleotides read TGCAGCGTTGAGGGGACAGTAAAACCCCCAGTCAGCCAAGAGACCCAGTACTTC. Translation gives CSVEGTVKPPVSQETQYF. The CDR3 plus the reference TRBV29-1 and TRBJ2-5 genes for the other parts give the full variable domain: SAVISQKPSRDICQRGTSLTIQCQVDSQVTMMFWYRQQPGQSLTLIATANQGSEATYESGFVIDKFPISRPNLTFSTLTVSNMSPEDSSIYLCSVEGTVKPPVSQETQYFGPGTRLLVL.